The 16 T cell receptor beta chains below all came from one sample that was sequenced in a study of T cells in Graves' hyperthyroidism and ophthalmopathy. Amplification yielded TCR beta CDR3 regions, with RNA transcripts as the source. During a first-round RT-PCR of the TCR CDR3, the HTBI primer set was used. MiXCR, run by TCRdb on the multiplex PCR reads, gives a single entry per CDR3 protein. This table has 370,000 or so distinct CDR3 sequences, about 13% appearing once. Material: blood. The receptors come from a man aged 30 to 39 with Graves' hyperthyroidism that later progressed to Graves' ophthalmopathy.

This clonotype showed up just a few times. This sequence joins TRBV20-1 and TRBJ1-2; perhaps TRBD1 as D (5 bases). CDR3 length: 14 residues. The V gene's germline CDR1 is DFQATT and CDR2 SNEGSKA (reference sequence). V lost 6 bases and J 3 bases, leaving 17 bases between the germline ends. The CDR3 is CSAARRAVDYGYTF. The CDR3 DNA is TGCAGTGCCGCGCGCAGGGCCGTGGACTATGGCTACACCTTC.

This clonotype was picked up many times. This chain connects TRBV5-1 to TRBJ2-1, with 7 bases matching TRBD1. With V trimmed by 3 bases and J by 8 bases, 8 bases remained unmatched. This CDR3 contains 14 residues. CDR1 and CDR2 (germline): SGHRS, YFSETQ. For the CDR3, the DNA is TGCGCCAGCAGCTCGACAGGGAAGGGGGATGAGCAGTTCTTC. This gives the protein CASSSTGKGDEQFF.

The V and J genes are TRBV10-3 and TRBJ1-1, with 7 bases aligning to TRBD1. The CDR3 has 17 amino acids. Germline lookup yields CDR1 ENHRY and CDR2 SYGVKD. V was pared by 0 bases and J by 0 bases, with 7 bases of the junction left unmatched. CDR3 nucleotides: TGTGCCATCAGTGAGTCGGAATTCGGGACAGTGAACACTGAAGCTTTCTTT. Amino acid sequence: CAISESEFGTVNTEAFF.

This clonotype was picked up many times. This rearrangement joins TRBV6-1 to TRBJ2-2; 11 nucleotides match TRBD1. Germline V CDR1 and CDR2: MNHNS, SASEGT. V lost 5 bases, J lost 6 bases, and 5 bases stayed unmatched. The CDR3 has 15 residues. The CDR3: CASSSGTGGAGELFF. In DNA, the CDR3 is TGTGCCAGCAGTTCCGGGACAGGGGGGGCCGGGGAGCTGTTTTTT.

The chain recombines TRBV7-9 with TRBJ1-4, with 7 nucleotides matching TRBD1. Trimming at V came to 11 bases and at J to 7 bases, leaving 4 bases not matched to a gene. Per germline, CDR1 SEHNR and CDR2 FQNEAQ (reference sequence). This CDR3 spans 11 amino acids. CDR3 in amino acids: CAGDSSEKLFF. CDR3 nucleotides: TGTGCCGGGGACAGCTCTGAAAAACTGTTTTTT.

The CDR3 DNA follows: TGTGCCTCCGGGACCTTTGCCACCGGGGAGCTGTTTTTT. It specifies CASGTFATGELFF. The chain carries TRBV30 and TRBJ2-2; D possibly uses TRBD1 or TRBD2 (5 bases each). This CDR3 comprises 13 residues. Germline CDR1 is GTSNPN and CDR2 is SVGIG (reference sequence). Trimming cost V 7 bases and J 4 bases, with 13 bases left between them. Full variable domain (rest looked up from reference TRBV30 and TRBJ2-2): SQTIHQWPATLVQPVGSPLSLECTVEGTSNPNLYWYRQAAGRGLQLLFYSVGIGQISSEVPQNLSASRPQDRQFILSSKKLLLSDSGFYLCASGTFATGELFFGEGSRLTVL.

This clonotype has a count of ten or more. The genes are TRBV7-9 and TRBJ1-5, with 8 bases matching TRBD1. V trimming: 4 bases; J trimming: 1 base; junction bases outside the gene matches: 3. The germline V gene has CDR1 SEHNR and CDR2 FQNEAQ (reference sequence). The CDR3 extends over 15 amino acids. The CDR3 DNA follows: TGTGCCAGCAGCTCGGACAGGGAGAGCAATCAGCCCCAGCATTTT. It specifies CASSSDRESNQPQHF.

In its sample, this clonotype was seen many times. The chain combines TRBV12-3 or TRBV12-4 with TRBJ1-5; 10 bases align to TRBD1. The CDR3 spans 13 residues. Unmatched junction bases numbered 4, after V lost 7 bases and J lost 7 bases. In DNA, the CDR3 is TGTGCCAGCAAGACAGGGGGCGGGCAGCCCCAGCATTTT. Translating gives CASKTGGGQPQHF.

Many counts were recorded for this clonotype. The chain is built from TRBV11-2 and TRBJ2-6; possibly TRBD1 or TRBD2 for D (5 bases each). Trimming left V 1 base short and J 2 bases short, with 9 bases between. This CDR3 is built from 16 residues. Germline assignment: CDR1 SGHAT and CDR2 FQNNGV. The CDR3 is CASSLGGIAGANVLTF. The CDR3, as DNA: TGTGCCAGCAGCTTAGGGGGGATCGCTGGGGCCAACGTCCTGACTTTC.

This chain links TRBV11-2 with TRBJ2-3; 8 bases are a match to TRBD2. Germline assignment: CDR1 SGHAT and CDR2 FQNNGV. CDR3 length: 13 amino acids. After removal of 6 bases from V and 6 bases from J, the junction contained 5 bases not matched to a gene. CDR3 coding DNA: TGTGCCAGCAGACTGAGCGGGGGTGATACGCAGTATTTT. Translating gives CASRLSGGDTQYF.

This clonotype was counted many times. The chain has TRBV7-9 and TRBJ2-7; weak D call: TRBD1 (5 bases). The ends were cut back, 5 bases at V and 3 bases at J, with 14 bases in the middle. The CDR3 covers 14 residues. The germline gives CDR1 SEHNR, CDR2 FQNEAQ (reference sequence). CDR3 nucleotide sequence: TGTGCCAGCAGCCCCCAGGGCCCACACTACGAGCAGTACTTC. It translates to CASSPQGPHYEQYF.

Comment on this clonotype: This may be a read error: a much more frequent sequence differs by one nucleotide. The chain combines TRBV28 with TRBJ1-5; D gene uncertain. Germline assignment: CDR1 MDHEN and CDR2 SYDVKM. The CDR3 contains 13 residues. Trimming cost V 4 bases and J 6 bases, with 10 bases left between them. The CDR3, as DNA: TGTGCCAGCAGTTCCGCTTCCAGTCAGCCCCAGCATTTT. It yields the protein CASSSASSQPQHF.

The chain couples TRBV5-1 to TRBJ2-2; TRBD1 agrees at 9 bases. CDR1 is SGHRS, CDR2 YFSETQ, per germline. There are 15 residues in the CDR3. With 2 bases clipped from V and 6 bases from J, the junction kept 5 bases outside the gene matches. The CDR3 region is CASSFKQGASGELFF. CDR3 bases: TGCGCCAGCAGCTTCAAACAGGGGGCCTCCGGGGAGCTGTTTTTT.

Comment on this clonotype: A read error may account for a junction end that differs from germline. This sequence joins TRBV9 and TRBJ1-5; the D is unclear. CDR1 and CDR2 (germline): SGDLS, YYNGEE. The CDR3 spans 15 residues. CDR3 in DNA: TGTGCCAGCAGCGTAGAAGGTTATAGCGATCAGCCCCAGCATTTT. This encodes CASSVEGYSDQPQHF.

Ten or more counts support this clonotype. In nucleotides, the CDR3 is TGTGCCAGCAGCCCCGGGACAGCCAAGAGGGGCTACACCTTC. Its protein is CASSPGTAKRGYTF. The V gene is TRBV7-9, the J gene TRBJ1-2, with 7 bases matching TRBD1. The ends lost 5 bases at V and 8 bases at J; junction bases unmatched: 11. This CDR3 region has 14 residues. Germline-derived CDR1 and CDR2 are SEHNR and FQNEAQ (reference sequence).

The chain recombines TRBV3-1 with TRBJ2-7; weak D call: TRBD2 (6 bases). The V end was cut by 4 bases, the J end by 5 bases, with 18 bases between. The length of the CDR3 is 15 residues. Germline CDR1 LGHDT, CDR2 YNNKEL (reference sequence). Here the CDR3 DNA reads TGTGCCAGCAGCCGAGATGCAGGACTACCCAACGAGCAGTACTTC. Protein product: CASSRDAGLPNEQYF.